This TCR beta chain stems from a study of cytomegalovirus exposure and HLA in healthy donors. Study-wide findings and caveats: In an earlier analysis, productive rearrangement rates for most beta V segments clustered near 87% or 30%.

The primer mix had 60 Vbeta and 13 Jbeta primers. The assay was immunoSEQ multiplex PCR, and TCRdb's table has in-frame clones only and misses some. Of more than 80,000 clones listed, approximately 86% are singletons. The CDR3 consists of 16 residues. V shed 0 bases and J shed 3 bases, with 15 bases lying between them. As for this clone: Its target is unknown. The same CDR3 arises from other DNA sequences in this sample as well.

Material for sequencing was PBMCs. The receptor was isolated from a man aged 25 to 40 in good health and CMV-seropositive. V gene TRBV23-1 combines with J gene TRBJ2-7; tentative D call: TRBD1 (5 bases). TRBV23-1 has ORF status, its function being uncertain. CDR3 sequence: CASSQSLQGVIYEQYF. As DNA, the CDR3 is TGCGCCAGCAGTCAATCGCTCCAGGGTGTAATCTACGAGCAGTACTTC.